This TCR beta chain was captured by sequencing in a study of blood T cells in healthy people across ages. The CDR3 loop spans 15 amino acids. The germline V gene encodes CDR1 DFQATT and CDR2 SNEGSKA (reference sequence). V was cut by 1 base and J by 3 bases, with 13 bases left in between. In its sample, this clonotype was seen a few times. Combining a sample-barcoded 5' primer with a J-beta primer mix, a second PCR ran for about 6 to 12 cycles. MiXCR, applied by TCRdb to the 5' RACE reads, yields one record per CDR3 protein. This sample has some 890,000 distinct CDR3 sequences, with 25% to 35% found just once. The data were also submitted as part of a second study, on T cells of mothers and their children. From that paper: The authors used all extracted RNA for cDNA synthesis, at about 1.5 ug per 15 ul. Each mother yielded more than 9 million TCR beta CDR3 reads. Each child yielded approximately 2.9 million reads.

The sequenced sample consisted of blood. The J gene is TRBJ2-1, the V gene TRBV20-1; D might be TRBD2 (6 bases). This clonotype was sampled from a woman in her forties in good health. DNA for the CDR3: TGCAGTGCTAGAGGGTGTCCGGGAGACTACAATGAGCAGTTCTTC. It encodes CSARGCPGDYNEQFF.